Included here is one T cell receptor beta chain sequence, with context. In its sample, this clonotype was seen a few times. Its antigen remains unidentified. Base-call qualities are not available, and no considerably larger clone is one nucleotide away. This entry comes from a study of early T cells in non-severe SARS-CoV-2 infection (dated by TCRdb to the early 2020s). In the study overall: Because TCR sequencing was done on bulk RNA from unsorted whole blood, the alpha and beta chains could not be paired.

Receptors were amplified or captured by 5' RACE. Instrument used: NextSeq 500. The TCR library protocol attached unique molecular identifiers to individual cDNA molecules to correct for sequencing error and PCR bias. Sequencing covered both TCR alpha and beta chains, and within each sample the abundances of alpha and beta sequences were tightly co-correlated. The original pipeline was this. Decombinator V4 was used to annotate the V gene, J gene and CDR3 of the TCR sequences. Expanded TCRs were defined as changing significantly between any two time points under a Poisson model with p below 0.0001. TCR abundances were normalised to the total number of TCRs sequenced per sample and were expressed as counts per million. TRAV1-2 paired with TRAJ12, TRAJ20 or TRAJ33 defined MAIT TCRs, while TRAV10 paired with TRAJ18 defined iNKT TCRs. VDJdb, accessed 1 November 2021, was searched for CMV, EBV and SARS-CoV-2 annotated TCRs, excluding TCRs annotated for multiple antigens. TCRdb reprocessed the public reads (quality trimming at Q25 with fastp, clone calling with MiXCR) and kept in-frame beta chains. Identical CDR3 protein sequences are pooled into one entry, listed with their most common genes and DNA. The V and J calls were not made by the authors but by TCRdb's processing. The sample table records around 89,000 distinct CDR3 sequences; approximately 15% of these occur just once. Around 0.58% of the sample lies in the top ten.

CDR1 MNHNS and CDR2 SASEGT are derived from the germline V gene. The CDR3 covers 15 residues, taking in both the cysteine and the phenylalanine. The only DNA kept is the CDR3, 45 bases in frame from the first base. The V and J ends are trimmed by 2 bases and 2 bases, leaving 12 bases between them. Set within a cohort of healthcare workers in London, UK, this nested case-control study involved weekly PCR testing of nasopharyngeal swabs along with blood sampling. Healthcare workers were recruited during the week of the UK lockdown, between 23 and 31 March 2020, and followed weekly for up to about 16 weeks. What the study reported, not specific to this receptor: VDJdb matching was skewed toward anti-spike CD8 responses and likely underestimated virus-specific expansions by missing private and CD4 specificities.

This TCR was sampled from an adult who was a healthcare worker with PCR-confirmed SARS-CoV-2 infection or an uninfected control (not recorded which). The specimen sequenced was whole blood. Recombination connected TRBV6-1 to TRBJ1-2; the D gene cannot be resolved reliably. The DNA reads TGTGCCAGCAGTGAACGGCGGAGGCCCAACTATGGCTACACCTTC. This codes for CASSERRRPNYGYTF.